The sequence of this T cell receptor (beta chain) was determined in a study of CD8 T cells in ankylosing spondylitis. Germline assignment: CDR1 SQVTM and CDR2 ANQGSEA. The CDR3 runs 13 residues. Trimming removed 5 bases at V and 4 bases at J, with 12 bases between. MiXCR, applied by TCRdb to the 5' RACE reads, yields one record per CDR3 protein. The sample lists just over 150,000 distinct CDR3 sequences; approximately 20% were seen once. The table lists this clonotype with many counts. Sequenced material: blood, either unsorted or a sorted T cell fraction (not recorded which). This receptor was taken from a male donor with ankylosing spondylitis or in good health (not recorded which). This chain joins TRBV29-1 and TRBJ1-5; no clear D. CDR3 in amino acids: CSVSAGFNQPQHF. The CDR3 bases are TGCAGCGTTTCGGCGGGCTTTAATCAGCCCCAGCATTTT.